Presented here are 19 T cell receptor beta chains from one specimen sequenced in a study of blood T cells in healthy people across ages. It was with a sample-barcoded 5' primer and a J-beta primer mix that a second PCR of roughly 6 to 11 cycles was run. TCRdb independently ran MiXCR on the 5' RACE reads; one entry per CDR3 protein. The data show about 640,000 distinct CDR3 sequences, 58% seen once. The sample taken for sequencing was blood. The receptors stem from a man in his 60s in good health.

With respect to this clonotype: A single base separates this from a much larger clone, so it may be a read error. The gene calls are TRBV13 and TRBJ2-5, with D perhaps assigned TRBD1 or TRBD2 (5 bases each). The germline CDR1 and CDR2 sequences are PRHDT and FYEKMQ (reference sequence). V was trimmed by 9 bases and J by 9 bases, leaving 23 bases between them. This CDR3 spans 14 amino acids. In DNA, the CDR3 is TGTGCCAGAAGCCCCGGGACCACCCCCGTGGCCCAGTACTTC. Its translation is CARSPGTTPVAQYF.

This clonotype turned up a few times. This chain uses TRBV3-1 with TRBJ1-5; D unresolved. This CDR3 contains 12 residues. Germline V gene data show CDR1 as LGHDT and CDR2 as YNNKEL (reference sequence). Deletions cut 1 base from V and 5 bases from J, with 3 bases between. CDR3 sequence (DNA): TGTGCCAGCAGCCAAGGTCATCAGCCCCAGCATTTT. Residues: CASSQGHQPQHF.

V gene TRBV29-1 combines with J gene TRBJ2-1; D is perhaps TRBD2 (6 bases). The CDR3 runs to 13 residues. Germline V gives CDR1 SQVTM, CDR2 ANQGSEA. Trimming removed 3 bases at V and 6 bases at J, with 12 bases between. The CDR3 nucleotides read TGCAGCGTTGACGGGGAGGCAGGCAATGAGCAGTTCTTC. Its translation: CSVDGEAGNEQFF.

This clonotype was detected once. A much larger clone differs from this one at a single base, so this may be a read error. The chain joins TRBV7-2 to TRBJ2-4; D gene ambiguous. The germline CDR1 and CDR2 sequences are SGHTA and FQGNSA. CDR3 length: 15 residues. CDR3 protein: CASSLVFLAINIQYF. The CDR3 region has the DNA TGTGCCAGCAGCTTAGTGTTTTTAGCCATAAACATTCAGTACTTC.

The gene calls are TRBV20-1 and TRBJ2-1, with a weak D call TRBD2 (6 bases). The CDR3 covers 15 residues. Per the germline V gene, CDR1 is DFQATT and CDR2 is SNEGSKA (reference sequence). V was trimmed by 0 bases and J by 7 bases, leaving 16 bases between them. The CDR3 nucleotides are TGCAGTGCTAGAGACGCCCGGGGGTCGGGTAATGAGCAGTTCTTC. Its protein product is CSARDARGSGNEQFF.

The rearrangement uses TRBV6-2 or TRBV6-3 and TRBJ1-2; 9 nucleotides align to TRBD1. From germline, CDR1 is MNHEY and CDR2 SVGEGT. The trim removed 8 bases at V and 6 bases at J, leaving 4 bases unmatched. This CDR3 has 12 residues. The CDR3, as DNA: TGTGCCAGCTCGGACAGGGGAGATGGCTACACCTTC. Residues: CASSDRGDGYTF.

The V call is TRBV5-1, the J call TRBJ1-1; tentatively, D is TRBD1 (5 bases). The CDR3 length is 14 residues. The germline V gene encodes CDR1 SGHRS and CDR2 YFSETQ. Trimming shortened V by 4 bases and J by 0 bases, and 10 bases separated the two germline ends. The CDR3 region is CASSRGFMNTEAFF. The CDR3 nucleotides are TGCGCCAGCAGCCGGGGGTTCATGAACACTGAAGCTTTCTTT.

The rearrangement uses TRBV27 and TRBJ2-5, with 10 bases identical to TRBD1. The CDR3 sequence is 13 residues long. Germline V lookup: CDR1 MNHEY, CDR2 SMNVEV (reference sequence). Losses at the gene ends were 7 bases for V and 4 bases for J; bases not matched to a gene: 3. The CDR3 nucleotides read TGTGCCAGCAAAAGGACAGGGGGAGAGACCCAGTACTTC. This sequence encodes CASKRTGGETQYF.

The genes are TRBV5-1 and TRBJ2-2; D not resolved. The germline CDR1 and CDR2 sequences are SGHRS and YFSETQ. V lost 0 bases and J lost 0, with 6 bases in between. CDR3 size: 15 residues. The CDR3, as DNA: TGCGCCAGCAGCTTGGGGGTAGCGAACACCGGGGAGCTGTTTTTT. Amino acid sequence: CASSLGVANTGELFF.

CDR3 bases: TGTGCCAGCAGCTTAGTGGGGACAGGGGGCTATTTCAATTCACCCCTCCACTTT. Its translation is CASSLVGTGGYFNSPLHF. This chain connects TRBV11-2 to TRBJ1-6; TRBD1 aligns across 12 bases. CDR1 SGHAT and CDR2 FQNNGV come from the germline V gene. The CDR3 extends over 18 amino acids. Trimming at V came to 1 base and at J to 7 bases, leaving 8 bases not matched to a gene.

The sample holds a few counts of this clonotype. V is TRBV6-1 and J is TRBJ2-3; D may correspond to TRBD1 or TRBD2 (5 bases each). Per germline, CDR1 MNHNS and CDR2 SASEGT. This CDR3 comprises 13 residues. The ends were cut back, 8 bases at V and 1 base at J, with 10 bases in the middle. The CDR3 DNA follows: TGTGCCAGCCGGGACGCAGGCACAGATACGCAGTATTTT. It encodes CASRDAGTDTQYF.

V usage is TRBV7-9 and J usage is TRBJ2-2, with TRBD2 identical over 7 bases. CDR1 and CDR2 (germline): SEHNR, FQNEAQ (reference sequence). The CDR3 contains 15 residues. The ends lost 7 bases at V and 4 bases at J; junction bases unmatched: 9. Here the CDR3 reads CASKERRGTTGELFF. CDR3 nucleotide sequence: TGTGCCAGCAAAGAACGGCGGGGGACCACCGGGGAGCTGTTTTTT.

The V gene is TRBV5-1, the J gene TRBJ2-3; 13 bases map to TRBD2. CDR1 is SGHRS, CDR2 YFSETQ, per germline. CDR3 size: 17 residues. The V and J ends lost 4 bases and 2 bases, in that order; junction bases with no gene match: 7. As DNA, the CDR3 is TGCGCCAGCAGCCTCACTAGCGGGGGGGCAAACACAGATACGCAGTATTTT. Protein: CASSLTSGGANTDTQYF.

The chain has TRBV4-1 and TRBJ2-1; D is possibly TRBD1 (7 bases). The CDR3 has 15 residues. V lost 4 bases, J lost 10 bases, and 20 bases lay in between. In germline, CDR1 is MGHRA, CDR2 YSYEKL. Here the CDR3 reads CASSLDRDSRSEQFF. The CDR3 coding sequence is TGCGCCAGCAGCCTCGACAGGGACTCTCGGAGCGAGCAGTTCTTC.

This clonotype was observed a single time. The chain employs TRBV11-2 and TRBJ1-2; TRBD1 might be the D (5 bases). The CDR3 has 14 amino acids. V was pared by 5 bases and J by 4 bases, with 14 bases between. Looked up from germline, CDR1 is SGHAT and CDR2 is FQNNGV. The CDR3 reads CASSISRGSYGYTF. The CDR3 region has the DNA TGTGCCAGCAGCATAAGTCGGGGGTCCTATGGCTACACCTTC.

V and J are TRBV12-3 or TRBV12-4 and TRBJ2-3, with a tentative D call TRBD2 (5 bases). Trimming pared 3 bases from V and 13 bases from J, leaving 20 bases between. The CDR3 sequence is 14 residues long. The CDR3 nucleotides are TGTGCCAGCAGTTTTAGAGGGAGAGCAGATATGGAGTATTTT. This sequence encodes CASSFRGRADMEYF.

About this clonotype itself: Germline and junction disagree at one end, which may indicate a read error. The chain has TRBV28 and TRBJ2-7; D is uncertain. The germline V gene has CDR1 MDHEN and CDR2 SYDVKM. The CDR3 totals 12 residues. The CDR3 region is CSSSLSPYEQYF. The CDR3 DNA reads TGTTCCAGCAGTTTAAGTCCATACGAGCAGTACTTC. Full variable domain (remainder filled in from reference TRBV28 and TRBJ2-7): DVKVTQSSRYLVKRTGEKVFLECVQDMDHENMFWYRQDPGLGLRLIYFSYDVKMKEKGDIPEGYSVSREKKERFSLILESASTNQTSMYLCSSSLSPYEQYFGPGTRLTVT.

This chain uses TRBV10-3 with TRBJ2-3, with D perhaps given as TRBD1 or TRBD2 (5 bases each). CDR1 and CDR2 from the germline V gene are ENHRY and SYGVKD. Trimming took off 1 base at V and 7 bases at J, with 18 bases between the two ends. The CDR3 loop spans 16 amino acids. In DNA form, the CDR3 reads TGTGCCATCAGTGAGTGGGGACCGACCAACGTGAATACGCAGTATTTT. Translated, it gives CAISEWGPTNVNTQYF.

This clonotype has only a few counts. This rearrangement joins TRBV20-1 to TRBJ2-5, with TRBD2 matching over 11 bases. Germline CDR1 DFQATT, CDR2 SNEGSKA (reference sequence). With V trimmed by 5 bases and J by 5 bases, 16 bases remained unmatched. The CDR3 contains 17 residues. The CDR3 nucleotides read TGCAGTGCTCCGACTAGCGGGACGTTTGGGTTTCGGGAGACCCAGTACTTC. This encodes CSAPTSGTFGFRETQYF.